The subject of this entry is one T cell receptor beta chain. This specimen comes from a study of blood T cell repertoires in COVID-19. This table comes from immunoSEQ multiplex PCR, and its TCRdb copy is limited to in-frame clones, with some not included. The top ten clones hold 5.5% to 7% of a sample with about 170,000 clones, 85% to 90% of them seen once. This CDR3 comprises 15 residues. Trimming took 7 bases from V and 3 from J; bases not matched to a gene: 7. Germline V gene sequence: CDR1 SNHLY, CDR2 FYNNEI. This chain uses TRBV2 with TRBJ1-4, with 8 bases identical to TRBD1. This receptor was identified in a man in his fifties or sixties with active or convalescent COVID-19. Sequencing input: peripheral blood. The CDR3 bases are TGTGCCAGCAAGGGACAGGCTCGGTCTAATGAAAAACTGTTTTTT. It encodes CASKGQARSNEKLFF.